A single sample gave rise to the 27 T cell receptor beta chains below, sequenced in a study of sequential checkpoint blockade in melanoma. Regarding treatment: randomized to nivolumab then ipilimumab (arm A) or the reverse (arm B). This table comes from immunoSEQ multiplex PCR, and its TCRdb copy is limited to in-frame clones, with some not included. This table holds about 20,000 clones, around 82% found once. Sequenced material: CD8+ T cells sorted from blood (inferred from file names), taken from a patient given nivolumab and ipilimumab in sequence. The receptors here all came from a human donor with melanoma.

The rearrangement links TRBV6-6 to TRBJ1-6; D is uncertain. Trimming took 5 bases from V and 7 from J, leaving 9 bases between them. The CDR3 contains 13 residues. Per the germline V gene, CDR1 is MNHNY and CDR2 is SVGAGI (reference sequence). The CDR3: CASSLEENSPLHF. For the CDR3, the DNA is TGTGCCAGCAGTCTGGAGGAAAATTCACCCCTCCACTTT.

This clone has only a few counts. CDR3 region: CASRRDRNYGYTF. The CDR3 coding sequence is TGTGCCAGCAGAAGGGACAGAAACTATGGCTACACCTTC. The V gene is TRBV2, the J gene TRBJ1-2; TRBD1 matches 7 bases. The junction had 3 bases not matched to a gene; V was cut back by 6 bases and J by 2 bases. The germline V gene has CDR1 SNHLY and CDR2 FYNNEI. The CDR3 consists of 13 residues. Full variable domain (missing parts from reference TRBV2 and TRBJ1-2): EPEVTQTPSHQVTQMGQEVILRCVPISNHLYFYWYRQILGQKVEFLVSFYNNEISEKSEIFDDQFSVERPDGSNFTLKIRSTKLEDSAMYFCASRRDRNYGYTFGSGTRLTVV.

The J gene is TRBJ2-1, the V gene TRBV6-1, with D possibly TRBD1 on 6 matching bases. This CDR3 is built from 16 residues. V dropped 4 bases and J dropped 0 bases, with 13 bases sitting between them. The V gene's germline CDR1 is MNHNS and CDR2 SASEGT. The CDR3 nucleotides read TGTGCCAGCAGTGTGCGACTGGACAGCTCCTACAATGAGCAGTTCTTC. This gives the protein CASSVRLDSSYNEQFF.

The chain uses TRBV5-6 and TRBJ1-2, with unresolved D. CDR1 is SGHDT, CDR2 YYEEEE, per germline. V lost 0 bases and J lost 1, with 7 bases in between. This CDR3 spans 14 amino acids. This CDR3 reads CASSLDSFNYGYTF. CDR3 DNA: TGTGCCAGCAGCTTGGACAGTTTTAACTATGGCTACACCTTC.

The chain combines TRBV11-2 with TRBJ2-7, with 10 bases matching TRBD1. CDR3 size: 17 residues. The germline V gene has CDR1 SGHAT and CDR2 FQNNGV. V dropped 2 bases and J dropped 5; count of bases not matched to a gene: 12. The CDR3 loop is CASSLNPGQGNLNEQYF. CDR3 bases: TGTGCCAGCAGCTTAAACCCGGGACAGGGGAATCTCAACGAGCAGTACTTC.

V usage is TRBV19 and J usage is TRBJ2-5, with 8 bases fitting TRBD1. Matching the DNA end better, TRBJ2-7 makes the J call doubtful. Germline CDR1 is LNHDA and CDR2 is SQIVND (reference sequence). The CDR3 has 14 residues. CDR3 amino acids: CASTPGQGPHEQYF. DNA of the CDR3: TGTGCCAGTACGCCAGGACAGGGTCCCCACGAGCAGTACTTC.

The chain uses TRBV7-2 and TRBJ1-5, with 11 nucleotides matching TRBD1. The length of the CDR3 is 14 residues. From germline, CDR1 is SGHTA and CDR2 FQGNSA. V shed 2 bases, J shed 7 bases, and the junction held 1 base outside the gene matches. The CDR3 DNA reads as TGTGCCAGCAGCTTACGGGACAGGGGGCAGCCCCAGCATTTT. It translates to CASSLRDRGQPQHF. Drawing the rest from reference TRBV7-2 and TRBJ1-5, the complete variable domain is GAGVSQSPSNKVTEKGKDVELRCDPISGHTALYWYRQSLGQGLEFLIYFQGNSAPDKSGLPSDRFSAERTGGSVSTLTIQRTQQEDSAVYLCASSLRDRGQPQHFGDGTRLSIL.

This clone has a handful of counts. V is TRBV19 and J is TRBJ2-3; 11 bases are a match to TRBD2. The V gene's germline CDR1 is LNHDA and CDR2 SQIVND (reference sequence). With 4 bases clipped from V and 6 bases from J, the junction kept 6 bases outside the gene matches. The CDR3 extends over 15 amino acids. The CDR3 nucleotides are TGTGCCAGTAGTACAACTAGCGGGAGTTTGGATACGCAGTATTTT. It codes for CASSTTSGSLDTQYF.

The V and J genes are TRBV5-6 and TRBJ1-3; D remains ambiguous. The CDR3 length is 14 residues. Trimming took 3 bases from V and 0 from J, leaving 7 bases between them. Germline assignment: CDR1 SGHDT and CDR2 YYEEEE. CDR3 sequence: CASSSRVSGNTIYF. The CDR3 region has the DNA TGTGCCAGCAGCTCCCGGGTCTCTGGAAACACCATATATTTT.

The genes are TRBV27 and TRBJ1-1; no clear D. CDR1 is MNHEY, CDR2 SMNVEV, per germline (reference sequence). CDR3 length equals 12 residues. Trimming shortened V by 4 bases and J by 6 bases, and 9 bases separated the two germline ends. CDR3 region: CASSSGGSEAFF. The CDR3 DNA reads as TGTGCCAGCAGTTCTGGAGGATCTGAAGCTTTCTTT.

The chain links TRBV7-2 to TRBJ1-1; the D is unclear. Germline V CDR1 and CDR2: SGHTA, FQGNSA. The CDR3 sequence is 13 residues long. The germline V and J ends were trimmed by 2 bases and 6 bases, with 10 bases remaining between them. The CDR3 loop is CASSLRGGAEAFF. The CDR3 nucleotides read TGTGCCAGCAGCTTACGAGGAGGCGCTGAAGCTTTCTTT. Variable domain in full (rest from reference TRBV7-2 and TRBJ1-1): GAGVSQSPSNKVTEKGKDVELRCDPISGHTALYWYRQSLGQGLEFLIYFQGNSAPDKSGLPSDRFSAERTGGSVSTLTIQRTQQEDSAVYLCASSLRGGAEAFFGQGTRLTVV.

This chain links TRBV29-1 with TRBJ2-2; 7 nucleotides match TRBD2. The germline V gene has CDR1 SQVTM and CDR2 ANQGSEA. The CDR3 sequence is 15 residues long. Germline trimming cut 7 bases from V and 4 bases from J; bases unmatched to any gene: 12. CDR3 in DNA: TGCAGCGCCGAGGGAGGGGATCACTCCACCGGGGAGCTGTTTTTT. Translation gives CSAEGGDHSTGELFF.

This chain uses TRBV13 with TRBJ2-2, with 9 bases fitting TRBD2. Germline lookup yields CDR1 PRHDT and CDR2 FYEKMQ (reference sequence). The CDR3 extends over 16 amino acids. The V and J ends lost 5 bases and 2 bases, in that order; junction bases with no gene match: 6. The CDR3 DNA sequence: TGTGCCAGCAGCACACTAGCGGGCCTCAACACCGGGGAGCTGTTTTTT. Its protein is CASSTLAGLNTGELFF.

The chain links TRBV7-9 to TRBJ1-6; 12 bases match TRBD1. CDR1 is SEHNR and CDR2 is FQNEAQ in the germline V gene (reference sequence). There are 14 residues in the CDR3. V trimming: 7 bases; J trimming: 10 bases; junction bases outside the gene matches: 5. The CDR3 sequence is CASTSGTGGSPLHF. The CDR3 DNA follows: TGTGCCAGCACCTCCGGGACAGGGGGCTCACCCCTCCACTTT. The whole variable domain, filled in from reference TRBV7-9 and TRBJ1-6, reads DTGVSQNPRHKITKRGQNVTFRCDPISEHNRLYWYRQTLGQGPEFLTYFQNEAQLEKSRLLSDRFSAERPKGSFSTLEIQRTEQGDSAMYLCASTSGTGGSPLHFGNGTRLTVT.

The genes are TRBV6-1 and TRBJ2-7; TRBD1 matches 8 bases. The CDR3 has 14 amino acids. Germline lookup yields CDR1 MNHNS and CDR2 SASEGT. V gave up 8 bases and J gave up 5 bases; unmatched junction bases: 11. CDR3 sequence reads: CASEDQGALDEQYF. CDR3 DNA sequence: TGTGCCAGCGAAGATCAGGGGGCTCTGGACGAGCAGTACTTC.

This clone has only a few counts. This chain connects TRBV19 to TRBJ2-7, with D uncertain. Per the germline V gene, CDR1 is LNHDA and CDR2 is SQIVND (reference sequence). Between the trimmed V and J ends, which lost 5 bases and 0 bases, there was a span of 20 bases. The CDR3 runs to 17 residues. The CDR3 sequence is CASSPPLAESSSYEQYF. In DNA, the CDR3 is TGTGCCAGTAGTCCCCCCCTCGCTGAATCGAGCTCCTACGAGCAGTACTTC.

The V call is TRBV7-9, the J call TRBJ1-1, with TRBD1 as a possible D gene (6 bases). The V end was cut by 1 base, the J end by 3 bases, with 12 bases between. Germline CDR1 and CDR2: SEHNR and FQNEAQ (reference sequence). The CDR3 consists of 15 residues. The CDR3 here is CASSLDWGRDTEAFF. In DNA, the CDR3 is TGTGCCAGCAGCTTAGACTGGGGGCGGGACACTGAAGCTTTCTTT. Using reference TRBV7-9 and TRBJ1-1 for the parts outside the CDR3, the full variable domain is DTGVSQNPRHKITKRGQNVTFRCDPISEHNRLYWYRQTLGQGPEFLTYFQNEAQLEKSRLLSDRFSAERPKGSFSTLEIQRTEQGDSAMYLCASSLDWGRDTEAFFGQGTRLTVV.

The V and J genes are TRBV5-8 and TRBJ2-1, with 7 bases matching TRBD1. Germline CDR1 SGHTS, CDR2 YDEGEE. This CDR3 has 14 residues. With 0 bases clipped from V and 4 bases from J, the junction kept 1 base outside the gene matches. The CDR3 nucleotides are TGTGCCAGCAGCTTGGGACAGGGTTACAATGAGCAGTTCTTC. Amino acid sequence: CASSLGQGYNEQFF.

The J gene is TRBJ2-5, the V gene TRBV5-1, with 10 bases aligning to TRBD1. The last part of the DNA fits TRBJ2-7 better; the J call may be wrong. The V gene's germline CDR1 is SGHRS and CDR2 YFSETQ. The CDR3 has 14 amino acids. The CDR3 sequence: CASSSGTGDYEQYF. The CDR3 region has the DNA TGCGCCAGCAGCTCCGGGACAGGGGACTACGAGCAGTACTTC.

V and J are TRBV19 and TRBJ1-1; D is unclear. The V gene's germline CDR1 is LNHDA and CDR2 SQIVND (reference sequence). This CDR3 is 15 amino acids long. Trimming left V 3 bases short and J 0 bases short, with 11 bases between. CDR3 amino acids: CASSMRAAMNTEAFF. Written as DNA, the CDR3 is TGTGCCAGTAGTATGAGGGCAGCCATGAACACTGAAGCTTTCTTT.

V gene TRBV7-9 combines with J gene TRBJ2-4; 9 bases line up with TRBD1. CDR3 size: 16 residues. Germline CDR1 is SEHNR and CDR2 is FQNEAQ (reference sequence). The ends lost 5 bases at V and 3 bases at J; junction bases unmatched: 8. DNA of the CDR3: TGTGCCAGCAGCGGAGGGACAGGGCGCAGCAAAAACATTCAGTACTTC. Protein product: CASSGGTGRSKNIQYF. Variable domain in full (rest from reference TRBV7-9 and TRBJ2-4): DTGVSQNPRHKITKRGQNVTFRCDPISEHNRLYWYRQTLGQGPEFLTYFQNEAQLEKSRLLSDRFSAERPKGSFSTLEIQRTEQGDSAMYLCASSGGTGRSKNIQYFGAGTRLSVL.

This chain links TRBV27 with TRBJ2-6; no definite D call. Per germline, CDR1 MNHEY and CDR2 SMNVEV (reference sequence). CDR3 length: 14 residues. V lost 0 bases and J 4 bases, leaving 4 bases between the germline ends. CDR3 region: CASSLSAGANVLTF. CDR3 nucleotides: TGTGCCAGCAGTTTATCGGCCGGGGCCAACGTCCTGACTTTC.

The gene calls are TRBV5-8 and TRBJ1-6, with 8 bases fitting TRBD1. V was pared by 3 bases and J by 7 bases, with 3 bases of the junction left unmatched. The germline V gene has CDR1 SGHTS and CDR2 YDEGEE. The CDR3 runs to 14 residues. CDR3 nucleotides: TGTGCCAGCAGCTCGGACAGGGCGAATTCACCCCTCCACTTT. Its protein is CASSSDRANSPLHF.

In its sample, this clone was seen a few times. The rearrangement links TRBV21-1 to TRBJ1-2. TRBV21-1 is assigned pseudogene status. The CDR3 has 13 amino acids. CDR3 in DNA: TGTGCCAGCAGCAAAGTCACCGGGGAGTGCTACACCTTC. Translation gives CASSKVTGECYTF.

This clone showed up just a few times. The J gene is TRBJ1-3, the V gene TRBV7-9; D unclear. This CDR3 spans 15 amino acids. Trimming stripped 3 bases from V and 4 bases from J, with 13 bases between. Germline V gives CDR1 SEHNR, CDR2 FQNEAQ (reference sequence). CDR3 nucleotides: TGTGCCAGCAGCTTGGGCGGGAGTCCGGGAAACACCATATATTTT. This translates into CASSLGGSPGNTIYF.

V is TRBV9 and J is TRBJ2-1; 12 nucleotides line up with TRBD2. The CDR3 runs to 15 residues. V gave up 3 bases and J gave up 4 bases; unmatched junction bases: 2. Germline assignment: CDR1 SGDLS and CDR2 YYNGEE. The CDR3 DNA reads as TGTGCCAGCAGCGAACTAGCGGGAGGATACAATGAGCAGTTCTTC. Translating gives CASSELAGGYNEQFF.

This chain joins TRBV27 and TRBJ2-1; D is undetermined. This CDR3 region has 13 residues. Germline assignment: CDR1 MNHEY and CDR2 SMNVEV (reference sequence). The V and J ends lost 6 bases and 4 bases respectively, with 10 bases between them. The CDR3 sequence: CASSRHTYNEQFF. CDR3 in DNA: TGTGCCAGCAGCCGTCATACATACAATGAGCAGTTCTTC.